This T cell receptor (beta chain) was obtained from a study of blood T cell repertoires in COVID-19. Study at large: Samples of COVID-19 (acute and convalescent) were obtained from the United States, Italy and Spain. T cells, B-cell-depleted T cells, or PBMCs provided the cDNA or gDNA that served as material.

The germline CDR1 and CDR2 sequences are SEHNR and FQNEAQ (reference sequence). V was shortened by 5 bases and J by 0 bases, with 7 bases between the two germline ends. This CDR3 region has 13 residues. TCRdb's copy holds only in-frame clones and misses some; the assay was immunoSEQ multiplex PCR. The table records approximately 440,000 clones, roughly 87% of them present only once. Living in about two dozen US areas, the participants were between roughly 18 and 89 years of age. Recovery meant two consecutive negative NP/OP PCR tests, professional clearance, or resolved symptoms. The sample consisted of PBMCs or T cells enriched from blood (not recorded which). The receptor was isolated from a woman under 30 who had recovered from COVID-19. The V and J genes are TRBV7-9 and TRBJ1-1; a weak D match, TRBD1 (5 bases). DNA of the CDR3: TGTGCCAGCAGCGAGACAGTGAACACTGAAGCTTTCTTT. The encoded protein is CASSETVNTEAFF.